One sample yielded the 20 T cell receptor beta chains listed below, sequenced in a study of Tregs in tolerant kidney transplant recipients. Data came from immunoSEQ multiplex PCR; TCRdb stores just in-frame clones and leaves some out. In the table there are 60,000 or so clones, roughly 88% of which are singletons. Sequencing was performed on Tregs from blood, taken before the transplant. Source of these receptors: a human donor who received a combined kidney and bone marrow transplant.

The rearrangement uses TRBV18 and TRBJ2-3, with TRBD1 matching over 11 bases. CDR3 size: 15 residues. J lost 2 bases, V lost 6 bases, and 4 bases had no gene match. Germline CDR1 KGHSH, CDR2 LQKENI. The CDR3 reads CASSTGQGATDTQYF. CDR3 nucleotide sequence: TGTGCCAGCTCGACAGGACAGGGGGCCACAGATACGCAGTATTTT.

V gene TRBV5-1 combines with J gene TRBJ1-1; D might be TRBD1 (6 bases). In germline, CDR1 is SGHRS, CDR2 YFSETQ. The CDR3 runs 15 residues. Trimming shortened V by 4 bases and J by 2 bases, and 15 bases separated the two germline ends. CDR3 nucleotide sequence: TGCGCCAGCAGCCCGGGACATGTTGCAAACACTGAAGCTTTCTTT. Encoded protein: CASSPGHVANTEAFF.

Concerning this clone: The sample contains more than one DNA sequence encoding this CDR3. The rearrangement uses TRBV18 and TRBJ1-1; D gene ambiguous. Germline CDR1 reads KGHSH; CDR2 reads LQKENI. This CDR3 spans 12 amino acids. V was clipped by 3 bases and J by 1 base, with 3 bases between them. The CDR3 sequence is CASSPPNTEAFF. The CDR3 DNA follows: TGTGCCAGCTCACCTCCGAACACTGAAGCTTTCTTT.

The genes are TRBV5-6 and TRBJ2-7; 8 positions match TRBD1. Looked up from germline, CDR1 is SGHDT and CDR2 is YYEEEE. The J segment lost 5 bases and the V segment lost 3 bases, leaving 10 bases of the junction unmatched. The CDR3 is 15 amino acids. This CDR3 reads CASSWTGYFGDEQYF. The CDR3 nucleotides are TGTGCCAGCAGCTGGACAGGGTACTTTGGGGACGAGCAGTACTTC.

This rearrangement joins TRBV28 to TRBJ1-1; D is undetermined. Trimming took 6 bases from V and 1 from J, leaving 6 bases between them. CDR3 length: 12 amino acids. Germline CDR1 MDHEN, CDR2 SYDVKM. The DNA of the CDR3 is TGTGCCAGCAGGACTGGGAACACTGAAGCTTTCTTT. It is translated as CASRTGNTEAFF.

The V and J genes are TRBV2 and TRBJ2-3; D possibly uses TRBD1 or TRBD2 (5 bases each). V lost 6 bases, J lost 0 bases, and 13 bases lay in between. There are 15 residues in the CDR3. Germline V CDR1 and CDR2: SNHLY, FYNNEI. The CDR3 region is CASRRADKSTDTQYF. The CDR3, as DNA: TGTGCCAGCAGGAGAGCGGACAAAAGCACAGATACGCAGTATTTT.

This chain joins TRBV6-5 and TRBJ2-1; no definite D call. Trimming pared 4 bases from V and 2 bases from J, leaving 9 bases between. The CDR3 loop spans 14 amino acids. Germline V gives CDR1 MNHEY, CDR2 SVGAGI. The CDR3 loop reads CASSLQQPYNEQFF. CDR3 coding DNA: TGTGCCAGCAGTTTACAACAGCCCTACAATGAGCAGTTCTTC.

CDR3 residues: CASSVVWSRDRGMNTEAFF. The CDR3 nucleotides are TGTGCCAGCAGCGTAGTTTGGTCGCGCGACAGAGGAATGAACACTGAAGCTTTCTTT. V usage is TRBV9 and J usage is TRBJ1-1, with TRBD1 as a possible D gene (5 bases). The germline gives CDR1 SGDLS, CDR2 YYNGEE. With 0 bases removed from V and 0 bases from J, the gap between germline ends came to 21 bases. This CDR3 contains 19 residues.

This clone was recorded a few times. This sequence joins TRBV7-7 and TRBJ2-1; weak D call: TRBD2 (6 bases). The germline CDR1 and CDR2 sequences are SSHAT and FNYEAQ (reference sequence). CDR3 length: 15 residues. The V end was cut by 2 bases, the J end by 2 bases, with 10 bases between. CDR3 sequence reads: CASSLLASPYNEQFF. The DNA of the CDR3 is TGTGCCAGCAGCTTACTAGCGTCCCCCTACAATGAGCAGTTCTTC. Variable domain in full (rest from reference TRBV7-7 and TRBJ2-1): GAGVSQSPRYKVTKRGQDVTLRCDPISSHATLYWYQQALGQGPEFLTYFNYEAQPDKSGLPSDRFSAERPEGSISTLTIQRTEQRDSAMYRCASSLLASPYNEQFFGPGTRLTVL.

The CDR3 DNA reads TGTGCCAGCAGCAATCCCCCGCGGGGAACTGGAAACACCATATATTTT. This codes for CASSNPPRGTGNTIYF. The chain employs TRBV21-1 and TRBJ1-3. TRBV21-1 is a pseudogene locus. The CDR3 runs to 16 residues.

This clone was counted between two and nine times. The chain combines TRBV6-1 with TRBJ2-7, with D perhaps TRBD1 or TRBD2 (5 bases each). CDR3 length: 15 amino acids. V shed 5 bases and J shed 3 bases, with 17 bases lying between them. Germline assignment: CDR1 MNHNS and CDR2 SASEGT. CDR3: CASSQPGTVNYEQYF. DNA of the CDR3: TGTGCCAGCAGTCAACCCGGGACGGTTAACTACGAGCAGTACTTC.

The CDR3 here is CAISISGTGDQPQHF. As DNA, the CDR3 is TGTGCCATCAGTATCTCCGGGACAGGGGATCAGCCCCAGCATTTT. This chain joins TRBV10-3 and TRBJ1-5, with 10 bases identical to TRBD1. The CDR3 runs 15 residues. CDR1 ENHRY and CDR2 SYGVKD come from the germline V gene. V trimming: 5 bases; J trimming: 5 bases; junction bases outside the gene matches: 6.

This clone was observed a handful of times. The chain joins TRBV25-1 to TRBJ2-3; TRBD1 aligns across 7 bases. J was trimmed by 0 bases and V by 6 bases; bases with no gene match: 3. The CDR3 has 14 amino acids. In germline, CDR1 is MGHDK, CDR2 SYGVNS. The DNA for the CDR3 is TGTGCCAGCAGCGGACAGGCTAGCACAGATACGCAGTATTTT. As protein: CASSGQASTDTQYF.

The V and J genes are TRBV6-1 and TRBJ2-3, with 11 positions matching TRBD2. The V gene end was trimmed by 2 bases and the J gene end by 7 bases; junction bases not matched to a gene: 11. The CDR3 length is 17 residues. Germline CDR1 reads MNHNS; CDR2 reads SASEGT. The CDR3 nucleotides are TGTGCCAGCAGTGAACGTCGGTCTAGCGGGGGGCCCTATACGCAGTATTTT. Its translation: CASSERRSSGGPYTQYF.

The chain links TRBV5-1 to TRBJ1-1, with D perhaps matching TRBD1 (5 bases). This CDR3 is 15 amino acids long. Germline V CDR1 and CDR2: SGHRS, YFSETQ. Trimming took 0 bases from V and 1 from J, leaving 10 bases between them. Written as DNA, the CDR3 is TGCGCCAGCAGCTTGGGTTCCAGGGCGAACACTGAAGCTTTCTTT. It encodes CASSLGSRANTEAFF.

V is TRBV7-2 and J is TRBJ2-2; 12 nucleotides line up with TRBD2. Germline-derived CDR1 and CDR2 are SGHTA and FQGNSA. Trimming cost V 4 bases and J 5 bases; bases outside gene matches: 5. The CDR3 has 16 residues. The CDR3 region is CASSSPSGGATGELFF. In DNA form, the CDR3 reads TGTGCCAGCAGCTCCCCTAGCGGGGGGGCGACCGGGGAGCTGTTTTTT.

The V call is TRBV19, the J call TRBJ1-2, with 10 bases fitting TRBD1. Looked up from germline, CDR1 is LNHDA and CDR2 is SQIVND (reference sequence). The CDR3 contains 14 residues. Trimming removed 6 bases from V and 4 bases from J; junction bases left unmatched: 5. The DNA for the CDR3 is TGTGCCAGTAGACAGACAGGGGGCCGCTATGGCTACACCTTC. Its protein product is CASRQTGGRYGYTF. Full variable domain (remainder filled in from reference TRBV19 and TRBJ1-2): DGGITQSPKYLFRKEGQNVTLSCEQNLNHDAMYWYRQDPGQGLRLIYYSQIVNDFQKGDIAEGYSVSREKKESFPLTVTSAQKNPTAFYLCASRQTGGRYGYTFGSGTRLTVV.

This clone was counted only a few times. The chain has TRBV7-9 and TRBJ1-1; D may be TRBD1 (6 bases). CDR3 length equals 18 residues. V dropped 1 base and J dropped 2 bases, with 20 bases sitting between them. Germline assignment: CDR1 SEHNR and CDR2 FQNEAQ (reference sequence). The CDR3 bases are TGTGCCAGCAGCTTAGAGGACAGACCATTCCCCATTAACACTGAAGCTTTCTTT. Translating it yields CASSLEDRPFPINTEAFF.

CDR3 in DNA: TGTGCCAGCAGGAAGACTAGCGGAACATACGAGCAGTACTTC. Its translation is CASRKTSGTYEQYF. This chain links TRBV25-1 with TRBJ2-7, with 9 bases aligning to TRBD2. Germline-derived CDR1 and CDR2 are MGHDK and SYGVNS. The CDR3 is 14 residues long. Trimming at V came to 6 bases and at J to 4 bases, leaving 7 bases not matched to a gene.

The CDR3 bases are TGCGCCAGCAGCCAACTTCAGAGGAGCTCCTACGAGCAGTACTTC. Residues: CASSQLQRSSYEQYF. V usage is TRBV4-1 and J usage is TRBJ2-7; no firm D call. V dropped 2 bases and J dropped 0 bases, with 11 bases sitting between them. The CDR3 consists of 15 residues. Germline-derived CDR1 and CDR2 are MGHRA and YSYEKL.